This T cell receptor beta chain came from a study of blood T cell repertoires in COVID-19. About the study: Some COVID-19 samples were acute and others convalescent; all came from the United States, Italy and Spain.

Per the original data handling: Nucleated cell counts were estimated from reference gene primer amplification. TCRdb keeps only in-frame clones here, not all; method: immunoSEQ multiplex PCR. V and J calls and clone size come straight from that table; D and trimming were deduced from the DNA. The sample shows around 200,000 clones, around 85% of them seen only once. V lost 1 base to trimming and J lost 6 bases, with 9 bases between them. The CDR3 is 13 amino acids. CDR1 is SGHDN and CDR2 is FVKESK in the germline V gene. The sequencing sample was made of PBMCs or T cells enriched from blood (not recorded which). The chain employs TRBV14 and TRBJ1-1; tentatively, D is TRBD1 (6 bases). This clonotype originated in a man aged 40-55 years who had recovered from COVID-19. The CDR3: CASSQVRGAEAFF. As DNA, the CDR3 is TGTGCCAGCAGCCAAGTCAGGGGAGCTGAAGCTTTCTTT.